The 28 T cell receptor beta chains presented below share a single source sample, sequenced in a study of OX40 agonist ivuxolimab in advanced cancers. The repertoire was sequenced with immunoSEQ multiplex PCR; TCRdb's copy has only in-frame clones and lacks some. The sample yields over 150,000 clones, around 94% seen once. Sequenced here: CD4+ or CD8+ T cells sorted from blood, sampled in a trial of the OX40 agonist ivuxolimab. The receptors were sampled from an adult with an advanced solid tumor such as melanoma, head and neck, liver or kidney cancer.

The chain is built from TRBV7-2 and TRBJ1-5, with 7 bases that match TRBD1. With 0 bases clipped from V and 1 base from J, the junction kept 0 bases outside the gene matches. This CDR3 is built from 15 residues. Germline assignment: CDR1 SGHTA and CDR2 FQGNSA. CDR3 nucleotides: TGTGCCAGCAGCTTAGCGGACAGGAGCAATCAGCCCCAGCATTTT. Its protein product is CASSLADRSNQPQHF.

This clone was detected only once. The chain carries TRBV19 and TRBJ2-7, with a weak D call TRBD2 (5 bases). V lost 5 bases and J lost 0, with 23 bases in between. CDR3 length: 18 amino acids. The germline V gene has CDR1 LNHDA and CDR2 SQIVND (reference sequence). CDR3 sequence (DNA): TGTGCCAGTAGTGGAGGTGGCGGGCTCGTACAGAGCTCCTACGAGCAGTACTTC. Amino acids: CASSGGGGLVQSSYEQYF.

This clone was picked up one time. The CDR3 coding sequence is TGTGCCAGCAGCCGGGGGGACAGGGCGACAGATACGCAGTATTTT. It specifies CASSRGDRATDTQYF. The chain couples TRBV7-9 to TRBJ2-3; TRBD1 matches 9 bases. V shed 5 bases and J 3 bases; nucleotides not matched to a gene: 6. The CDR3 loop spans 15 amino acids. Germline values: CDR1 SEHNR, CDR2 FQNEAQ (reference sequence).

The chain uses TRBV18 and TRBJ1-4; TRBD1 is a possible D gene (5 bases). Trimming stripped 1 base from V and 5 bases from J, with 14 bases between. The CDR3 spans 16 residues. Germline assignment: CDR1 KGHSH and CDR2 LQKENI. The CDR3 loop is CASSPQVRQGNEKLFF. CDR3 sequence (DNA): TGTGCCAGCTCACCACAAGTTCGGCAGGGCAATGAAAAACTGTTTTTT. Looking up the rest from reference TRBV18 and TRBJ1-4 gives the full variable domain: NAGVMQNPRHLVRRRGQEARLRCSPMKGHSHVYWYRQLPEEGLKFMVYLQKENIIDESGMPKERFSAEFPKEGPSILRIQQVVRGDSAAYFCASSPQVRQGNEKLFFGSGTQLSVL.

The CDR3 reads CASSLVGTTATNEQFF. As DNA, the CDR3 is TGTGCCAGCAGCTTAGTTGGGACGACGGCGACCAATGAGCAGTTCTTC. The genes are TRBV7-3 and TRBJ2-1; D may match TRBD1 or TRBD2 (5 bases each). Germline loops: CDR1 SGHTA, CDR2 FQGTGA. This CDR3 spans 16 amino acids. V was cut by 2 bases and J by 6 bases, with 17 bases left in between.

The genes are TRBV11-2 and TRBJ1-5; 8 bases match TRBD1. Germline CDR1 and CDR2: SGHAT and FQNNGV. There are 15 residues in the CDR3. V was pared by 0 bases and J by 5 bases, with 3 bases of the junction left unmatched. CDR3 sequence: CASSLDRGPHQPQHF. The CDR3 DNA follows: TGTGCCAGCAGCTTAGACAGGGGGCCCCATCAGCCCCAGCATTTT.

This clone was detected only once. This chain connects TRBV28 to TRBJ2-7; D remains unclear. This CDR3 is 13 amino acids long. Per the germline V gene, CDR1 is MDHEN and CDR2 is SYDVKM. The V end lost 6 bases, the J end lost 2 bases, and 11 bases lay between the germline ends. CDR3 DNA: TGTGCCAGCAGCGTCACCAGACCCTACGAGCAGTACTTC. Residues: CASSVTRPYEQYF.

The J gene is TRBJ2-4, the V gene TRBV19, with TRBD2 matching 12 bases. Germline CDR1 is LNHDA and CDR2 is SQIVND (reference sequence). V trimming: 3 bases; J trimming: 2 bases; junction bases outside the gene matches: 8. This CDR3 is built from 18 residues. DNA of the CDR3: TGTGCCAGTAGTATGCCTAGCGGGAGGGGGGGTACCAAAAACATTCAGTACTTC. This sequence encodes CASSMPSGRGGTKNIQYF.

The CDR3 spells CASTERTGRNYGYTF. CDR3 nucleotides: TGTGCCAGCACCGAGAGGACAGGGAGAAACTATGGCTACACCTTC. V and J are TRBV6-1 and TRBJ1-2, with 8 bases aligning to TRBD1. The germline V gene has CDR1 MNHNS and CDR2 SASEGT. Trimming removed 7 bases from V and 2 bases from J; junction bases left unmatched: 9. The length of the CDR3 is 15 residues.

The rearrangement uses TRBV5-5 and TRBJ2-5; D is possibly TRBD2 (5 bases). Between the trimmed V and J ends, which lost 0 bases and 9 bases, there was a span of 12 bases. The CDR3 runs 13 residues. The germline gives CDR1 SGHKS, CDR2 YYEKEE (reference sequence). The chain's CDR3 is CASSLGGEEAQYF. CDR3 coding DNA: TGTGCCAGCAGCTTGGGGGGAGAGGAGGCCCAGTACTTC.

The chain has TRBV7-8 and TRBJ1-1, with a tentative D call TRBD1 (5 bases). CDR3 length: 15 residues. From germline, CDR1 is SGHVS and CDR2 FQNEAQ. Trimming shortened V by 0 bases and J by 4 bases, and 12 bases separated the two germline ends. DNA for the CDR3: TGTGCCAGCAGCTTAGCCGAGGAGGGGTTCACTGAAGCTTTCTTT. As protein: CASSLAEEGFTEAFF.

The chain is built from TRBV2 and TRBJ2-2; the D is unclear. Germline CDR1 SNHLY, CDR2 FYNNEI. The CDR3 length is 13 residues. The V gene lost 3 bases and the J gene lost 9 bases, with 11 bases spanning the gap. The CDR3 DNA follows: TGTGCCAGCAGTGATTTGCCCGCCCGGGAGCTGTTTTTT. It specifies CASSDLPARELFF.

The chain carries TRBV6-1 and TRBJ1-3, with D hard to call. V lost 1 base to trimming and J lost 0 bases, with 4 bases between them. In germline, CDR1 is MNHNS, CDR2 SASEGT. CDR3 size: 14 residues. CDR3 DNA: TGTGCCAGCAGTGAAGGCAACTCTGGAAACACCATATATTTT. Translated: CASSEGNSGNTIYF.

The CDR3 DNA reads TGTGCCAGCACTCTAAGGACAGGGGGGACATCCTACGAGCAGTACTTC. Protein sequence: CASTLRTGGTSYEQYF. The chain employs TRBV27 and TRBJ2-7, with 10 bases matching TRBD1. With 7 bases clipped from V and 1 base from J, the junction kept 10 bases outside the gene matches. The CDR3 consists of 16 residues. CDR1 MNHEY and CDR2 SMNVEV come from the germline V gene (reference sequence).

The chain uses TRBV5-6 and TRBJ1-6, with TRBD1 identical over 7 bases. The CDR3 spans 14 residues. The trim removed 4 bases at V and 10 bases at J, leaving 8 bases unmatched. Germline-derived CDR1 and CDR2 are SGHDT and YYEEEE. In nucleotides, the CDR3 is TGTGCCAGCAGCCCCGGGAGGGGGCTCTCACCCCTCCACTTT. Amino acid sequence: CASSPGRGLSPLHF.

The chain carries TRBV11-3 and TRBJ1-1, with D possibly being TRBD1 (5 bases). With 3 bases removed from V and 1 base from J, the gap between germline ends came to 9 bases. The CDR3 is made up of 14 amino acids. CDR1 is SGHNT and CDR2 is YENEEA in the germline V gene. Written as DNA, the CDR3 is TGTGCCAGCAGCTTTTCTGGGGGGAACACTGAAGCTTTCTTT. This gives the protein CASSFSGGNTEAFF.

The chain combines TRBV18 with TRBJ2-1; D gene unclear. The germline V gene encodes CDR1 KGHSH and CDR2 LQKENI. The CDR3 is 12 amino acids. Trimming left V 3 bases short and J 10 bases short, with 10 bases between. The CDR3 DNA reads as TGTGCCAGCTCACCGAGTTTGGGGGAGCAGTTCTTC. Its translation: CASSPSLGEQFF.

The chain joins TRBV5-1 to TRBJ2-3; D possibly corresponds to TRBD2 (6 bases). Trimming left V 4 bases short and J 0 bases short, with 6 bases between. This CDR3 has 13 residues. Per the germline V gene, CDR1 is SGHRS and CDR2 is YFSETQ. CDR3 bases: TGCGCCAGCAGCCGGGGGAGCACAGATACGCAGTATTTT. Residues: CASSRGSTDTQYF.

The genes are TRBV4-1 and TRBJ1-2; 12 bases align to TRBD1. Germline-derived CDR1 and CDR2 are MGHRA and YSYEKL. The CDR3 runs 16 residues. The trim removed 3 bases at V and 4 bases at J, leaving 6 bases unmatched. The CDR3 coding sequence is TGCGCCAGCAGCCACTCAGGGACAGGGGGCGTCTATGGCTACACCTTC. This codes for CASSHSGTGGVYGYTF.

The V gene is TRBV5-1, the J gene TRBJ2-3, with D possibly matching TRBD2 (5 bases). V was trimmed by 5 bases and J by 0 bases, leaving 19 bases between them. CDR1 SGHRS and CDR2 YFSETQ come from the germline V gene. The CDR3 length is 17 residues. The CDR3 coding sequence is TGCGCCAGCAGGGCGGGCCTCTACAGCACTAGCACAGATACGCAGTATTTT. Translating gives CASRAGLYSTSTDTQYF.

The chain combines TRBV5-6 with TRBJ2-7, with 11 bases lining up with TRBD2. Germline assignment: CDR1 SGHDT and CDR2 YYEEEE. The junction had 5 bases not matched to a gene; V was cut back by 4 bases and J by 2 bases. This CDR3 contains 15 residues. The CDR3 sequence: CASSPGLAATYEQYF. In DNA, the CDR3 is TGTGCCAGCAGCCCGGGACTAGCGGCGACCTACGAGCAGTACTTC.

This chain joins TRBV5-1 and TRBJ2-7; D unresolved. The CDR3 has 12 residues. Trimming left V 0 bases short and J 5 bases short, with 6 bases between. The germline CDR1 and CDR2 sequences are SGHRS and YFSETQ. The CDR3 nucleotides read TGCGCCAGCAGCTTGGGAGTCGACGAGCAGTACTTC. It specifies CASSLGVDEQYF.

Comments on this clone: The same CDR3 is also encoded by other DNA sequences in this sample. V usage is TRBV9 and J usage is TRBJ2-7; 9 bases fit TRBD1. The CDR3 is 14 amino acids. Germline CDR1 and CDR2: SGDLS and YYNGEE. Losses at the gene ends were 2 bases for V and 4 bases for J; bases not matched to a gene: 4. The CDR3 DNA sequence: TGTGCCAGCAGCGTCGGGACAGGGCTGTACGAGCAGTACTTC. Its translation is CASSVGTGLYEQYF.

The chain recombines TRBV18 with TRBJ1-4; D is unresolved. This CDR3 has 13 amino acids. V gave up 3 bases and J gave up 8 bases, with 10 bases separating them. From germline, CDR1 is KGHSH and CDR2 LQKENI. The CDR3 region is CASSPPGLEKLFF. The CDR3 DNA reads as TGTGCCAGCTCACCGCCGGGGTTGGAAAAACTGTTTTTT.

This chain links TRBV18 with TRBJ2-7, with D tentatively TRBD1 (5 bases). V was shortened by 3 bases and J by 2 bases, with 8 bases between the two germline ends. The germline V gene encodes CDR1 KGHSH and CDR2 LQKENI. There are 13 residues in the CDR3. In DNA form, the CDR3 reads TGTGCCAGCTCACCTAAGGGGCCCTACGAGCAGTACTTC. Its protein product is CASSPKGPYEQYF.

The chain couples TRBV10-3 to TRBJ2-7; weak D call: TRBD1 (5 bases). V was cut by 5 bases and J by 5 bases, with 7 bases left in between. Per germline, CDR1 ENHRY and CDR2 SYGVKD. The CDR3 has 11 amino acids. The CDR3, as DNA: TGTGCCATCAGTCCAGGGAACGAGCAGTACTTC. Protein sequence: CAISPGNEQYF.

The chain recombines TRBV27 with TRBJ2-1; a possible D gene is TRBD2 (6 bases). Germline values: CDR1 MNHEY, CDR2 SMNVEV (reference sequence). CDR3 length: 17 residues. V lost 2 bases and J lost 1, with 15 bases in between. CDR3 in amino acids: CASSLISGRQSYNEQFF. In DNA, the CDR3 is TGTGCCAGCAGTTTAATATCCGGGAGACAATCCTACAATGAGCAGTTCTTC.

The rearrangement links TRBV5-6 to TRBJ1-5; D might be TRBD1 (5 bases). The V gene's germline CDR1 is SGHDT and CDR2 YYEEEE. This CDR3 contains 16 residues. V lost 5 bases, J lost 4 bases, and 19 bases lay in between. DNA of the CDR3: TGTGCCAGCAGTTCCACGACAGCTCTTGGTAATCAGCCCCAGCATTTT. This gives the protein CASSSTTALGNQPQHF. The whole variable domain, filled in from reference TRBV5-6 and TRBJ1-5, reads DAGVTQSPTHLIKTRGQQVTLRCSPKSGHDTVSWYQQALGQGPQFIFQYYEEEERQRGNFPDRFSGHQFPNYSSELNVNALLLGDSALYLCASSSTTALGNQPQHFGDGTRLSIL.